One sample yielded the 16 T cell receptor beta chains listed below, sequenced in a study of early T cells in non-severe SARS-CoV-2 infection. TCRdb re-analysed the 5' RACE reads in MiXCR, keeping a single row per CDR3 protein. The table includes 88,000 or so distinct CDR3 sequences, 15% detected once. The sample taken for sequencing was whole blood. All receptors come from an adult who was a healthcare worker with PCR-confirmed SARS-CoV-2 infection or an uninfected control (not recorded which).

The chain couples TRBV20-1 to TRBJ2-7; 7 nucleotides line up with TRBD1. V was pared by 1 base and J by 3 bases, with 6 bases of the junction left unmatched. CDR3 length equals 14 residues. Germline values: CDR1 DFQATT, CDR2 SNEGSKA (reference sequence). CDR3 region: CSARGPGQYYEQYF. Written as DNA, the CDR3 is TGCAGTGCTAGAGGGCCGGGACAGTACTACGAGCAGTACTTC.

This clonotype was detected a few times. The chain is built from TRBV5-1 and TRBJ1-4, with D possibly TRBD1 on 5 matching bases. This CDR3 region has 16 residues. Germline CDR1 is SGHRS and CDR2 is YFSETQ. Trimming shortened V by 4 bases and J by 7 bases, and 20 bases separated the two germline ends. CDR3 nucleotides: TGCGCCAGCAGCCCCGGGACGGCGGACCCGCGTGAAAAACTGTTTTTT. Residues: CASSPGTADPREKLFF.

This clonotype was seen more than once but under ten times. A clone one base away is much larger, so this may be a read error. This rearrangement joins TRBV7-9 to TRBJ2-3; 7 bases align to TRBD2. Unmatched junction bases numbered 0, after V lost 4 bases and J lost 5 bases. CDR1 SEHNR and CDR2 FQNEAQ come from the germline V gene (reference sequence). The CDR3 extends over 12 amino acids. As DNA, the CDR3 is TGTGCCAGCAGCTGGGGGGGAGATACGCAGTATTTT. Translating it yields CASSWGGDTQYF.

In its sample, this clonotype was seen a few times. V gene TRBV28 combines with J gene TRBJ1-1; 8 nucleotides agree with TRBD1. The junction had 16 bases not matched to a gene; V was cut back by 2 bases and J by 8 bases. Germline V CDR1 and CDR2: MDHEN, SYDVKM. The CDR3 consists of 17 residues. The CDR3 region has the DNA TGTGCCAGCAGTTTAAGTGCTGGACAGGGTACCCATATGGAAGCTTTCTTT. This codes for CASSLSAGQGTHMEAFF.

The chain has TRBV4-3 and TRBJ2-1; 12 bases match TRBD2. Trimming removed 1 base from V and 0 bases from J; junction bases left unmatched: 4. Germline V lookup: CDR1 LGHNA, CDR2 YSLEER. This CDR3 comprises 18 residues. The CDR3: CASSQGTSGASSYNEQFF. The CDR3 nucleotides read TGCGCCAGCAGCCAAGGGACTAGCGGGGCGAGCTCCTACAATGAGCAGTTCTTC.

The rearrangement uses TRBV20-1 and TRBJ2-1, with D uncertain. The V gene lost 1 base and the J gene lost 9 bases, with 10 bases spanning the gap. Per the germline V gene, CDR1 is DFQATT and CDR2 is SNEGSKA (reference sequence). The CDR3 covers 12 residues. The CDR3 DNA reads TGCAGTGCTAGAGCCACTGGCAGTGAGCAGTTCTTC. Translated: CSARATGSEQFF.

The chain combines TRBV7-2 with TRBJ1-6; D ambiguous. From germline, CDR1 is SGHTA and CDR2 FQGNSA. This CDR3 contains 13 residues. Trimming pared 1 base from V and 11 bases from J, leaving 9 bases between. The CDR3 loop is CASSLVTAAPLHF. CDR3 nucleotide sequence: TGTGCCAGCAGCTTAGTGACTGCCGCACCCCTCCACTTT.

V is TRBV20-1 and J is TRBJ2-2; D not certain. CDR3 length: 12 residues. V lost 2 bases to trimming and J lost 6 bases, with 7 bases between them. The germline CDR1 and CDR2 sequences are DFQATT and SNEGSKA (reference sequence). CDR3 nucleotide sequence: TGCAGTGCTAGACGGAGCGCCGGGGAGCTGTTTTTT. This sequence encodes CSARRSAGELFF.

The gene calls are TRBV29-1 and TRBJ1-4; D might be TRBD1 (5 bases). Germline V gives CDR1 SQVTM, CDR2 ANQGSEA. The CDR3 runs 13 residues. The V and J ends lost 4 bases and 11 bases respectively, with 17 bases between them. CDR3 nucleotides: TGCAGCGTTGCGGACACGCCGGCTGAGAAACTGTTTTTT. This translates into CSVADTPAEKLFF. The full variable domain, with the rest looked up from reference TRBV29-1 and TRBJ1-4, is SAVISQKPSRDICQRGTSLTIQCQVDSQVTMMFWYRQQPGQSLTLIATANQGSEATYESGFVIDKFPISRPNLTFSTLTVSNMSPEDSSIYLCSVADTPAEKLFFGSGTQLSVL.

This clonotype was observed at least ten times. The rearrangement links TRBV5-1 to TRBJ2-1; TRBD2 matches 15 bases. CDR3 length: 16 amino acids. CDR1 and CDR2 from the germline V gene are SGHRS and YFSETQ. With V trimmed by 9 bases and J by 7 bases, 11 bases remained unmatched. The CDR3 nucleotides read TGCGCCACTGGTACGGGACTAGCGGGAGGAGGGAATGAGCAGTTCTTC. Translated, it gives CATGTGLAGGGNEQFF.

This clonotype has more than one count but fewer than ten. V gene TRBV5-5 combines with J gene TRBJ2-7; tentatively, D is TRBD2 (5 bases). This CDR3 spans 12 amino acids. Trimming stripped 3 bases from V and 3 bases from J, with 7 bases between. From germline, CDR1 is SGHKS and CDR2 YYEKEE (reference sequence). The CDR3 sequence: CASSSRDYEQYF. CDR3 sequence (DNA): TGTGCCAGCAGCTCCCGGGACTACGAGCAGTACTTC.

This clonotype came up a few times. At one end the junction does not follow the germline gene, possibly because of a read error. For the CDR3, the DNA is TGTGCCAGCAGGGAAGAGGGACGGTACACCGGGGAGCTGTTTTTT. It translates to CASREEGRYTGELFF. The gene calls are TRBV6-1 and TRBJ2-2; D may match TRBD1 or TRBD2 (5 bases each). CDR1 MNHNS and CDR2 SASEGT come from the germline V gene. The CDR3 length is 15 residues.

The CDR3 here is CASSVGVRDNEQFF. The CDR3 DNA sequence: TGTGCCAGCAGCGTGGGGGTTAGGGACAATGAGCAGTTCTTC. This sequence joins TRBV9 and TRBJ2-1; D may correspond to TRBD1 or TRBD2 (5 bases each). The CDR3 consists of 14 residues. Trimming removed 2 bases at V and 5 bases at J, with 11 bases between. Germline values: CDR1 SGDLS, CDR2 YYNGEE.

In its sample, this clonotype was seen once. The chain is built from TRBV3-1 and TRBJ2-3; D may match TRBD1 or TRBD2 (5 bases each). From germline, CDR1 is LGHDT and CDR2 YNNKEL (reference sequence). The V end lost 11 bases, the J end lost 2 bases, and 14 bases lay between the germline ends. This CDR3 has 13 amino acids. For the CDR3, the DNA is TGTGCCGCCTCGGGACGGAACACAGATACGCAGTATTTT. Its translation is CAASGRNTDTQYF.

This clonotype came up a few times. The V call is TRBV11-2, the J call TRBJ2-3, with 8 bases identical to TRBD1. CDR1 and CDR2 (germline): SGHAT, FQNNGV. CDR3 length: 17 amino acids. The V segment lost 3 bases and the J segment 4 bases; nucleotides outside the gene matches: 12. The DNA for the CDR3 is TGTGCCAGCAGCTTGGGGTCTCAGGGGGCTCTGGCAGATACGCAGTATTTT. Translating it yields CASSLGSQGALADTQYF.

The V call is TRBV3-1, the J call TRBJ1-1, with 8 positions matching TRBD1. The CDR3 is 14 amino acids. Per germline, CDR1 LGHDT and CDR2 YNNKEL (reference sequence). Trimming took 6 bases from V and 5 from J; bases not matched to a gene: 8. The CDR3 here is CASRDQGQGTEAFF. CDR3 bases: TGTGCCAGCAGAGACCAAGGACAGGGAACTGAAGCTTTCTTT.